The rows below give T cell receptor beta chains drawn from one sample of a study of early T cells in non-severe SARS-CoV-2 infection. Each CDR3 protein gets one entry after TCRdb re-called the 5' RACE reads with MiXCR. The sample comprises about 29,000 distinct CDR3 sequences, around 5.9% of which are singletons, and around 1% rests with the top ten. The specimen was whole blood. These receptors all stem from an adult who was a healthcare worker with PCR-confirmed SARS-CoV-2 infection or an uninfected control (not recorded which). Each CDR3 is given with its conserved first and last residue. The D gene is left open where the match is weak. Size is stated for part of the rows, as once, few or many counts, or as a class when the clone is expanded.

v_call	d_call	clone_size	j_call	cdr3_nt	cdr3_aa
TRBV30	-	-	TRBJ1-3	TGTGCCTGGAGTGTAGGAAGTTTGGCTGGAAACACCATATATTTT	CAWSVGSLAGNTIYF
TRBV11-2	-	-	TRBJ2-2	TGTGCCAGCAGCTTAGTGTTCGCTTACACCGGGGAGCTGTTTTTT	CASSLVFAYTGELFF
TRBV11-2	-	many	TRBJ1-6	TGTGCCAGCAGCTTAGACCGGGGGATCCGCTCACCCCTCCACTTT	CASSLDRGIRSPLHF
TRBV29-1	TRBD1	few	TRBJ1-2	TGCAGCTCCGCCCGACAGGGGGCGAATGGCTACACCTTC	CSSARQGANGYTF
TRBV13	TRBD2	-	TRBJ2-5	TGTGCCAGCAGCCCGGAGGGACTAGCAGAAGAGACCCAGTACTTC	CASSPEGLAEETQYF
TRBV12-3/TRBV12-4	-	-	TRBJ1-5	TGTGCCAGCAGATCGGGGGGCAATCAGCCCCAGCATTTT	CASRSGGNQPQHF
TRBV7-2	-	many	TRBJ1-4	TGTGCCAGCAGCTTTCAGTTCCGTGAAAAACTGTTTTTT	CASSFQFREKLFF
TRBV5-5	-	many	TRBJ1-5	TGTGCCAGCAGCTTGGGGCAGGGTACTGCGGGCAATCAGCCCCAGCATTTT	CASSLGQGTAGNQPQHF
TRBV6-6	TRBD2	few	TRBJ2-3	TGTGCCAGCCTCAGCGGGAGTCTCGCAGATACGCAGTATTTT	CASLSGSLADTQYF
TRBV7-9	-	-	TRBJ2-1	TGTGCCAGCAGCCTCGACTTAAGTGAGGGTTCAGAGCAGTTCTTC	CASSLDLSEGSEQFF
TRBV6-6	-	many	TRBJ2-3	TGTGCCAGCAGTTACTCGGGGGGACAAAGCACAGATACGCAGTATTTT	CASSYSGGQSTDTQYF
TRBV5-1	-	-	TRBJ2-7	TGCGCCAGCAGTTTGCCCACCCTCTCCTACGAGCAGTACTTC	CASSLPTLSYEQYF
TRBV21-1	-	many	TRBJ1-6	TGTGCCAGCAGCAAAGGACAGGGGGCAGTCTATAATTCACCCCTCCACTTT	CASSKGQGAVYNSPLHF
TRBV9	-	many	TRBJ2-1	TGTGCCAGCAGCGCCGACTTAATCAATGAGCAGTTCTTC	CASSADLINEQFF
TRBV29-1	TRBD1	many	TRBJ1-5	TGCAGCGTGGACCAGGGGGCGAATCAGCCCCAGCATTTT	CSVDQGANQPQHF
TRBV2	TRBD1	-	TRBJ2-2	TGTGCCAGCAGTGGGGACAGGGGAACCGGGGAGCTGTTTTTT	CASSGDRGTGELFF
TRBV5-1	-	-	TRBJ1-4	TGCGCCAGCAGCTCCGGAAACTCTGCAACTAATGAAAAACTGTTTTTT	CASSSGNSATNEKLFF
TRBV6-1	TRBD2	medium-sized	TRBJ2-3	TGTGCCAGCAGGAGACTAGCGTTAACAGATACGCAGTATTTT	CASRRLALTDTQYF
TRBV4-3	-	many	TRBJ1-1	TGCGCCAGCAGCCAAGATGATCGGCGGATCATGAACACTGAAGCTTTCTTT	CASSQDDRRIMNTEAFF
TRBV11-2	-	medium-sized	TRBJ2-1	TGTGCCAGCAGCTCATTTAATAATGAGCAGTTCTTC	CASSSFNNEQFF
TRBV5-1	TRBD2	-	TRBJ2-2	TGCGCCAGCAGACTAGCGGGGGCCGGGGAGCTGTTTTTT	CASRLAGAGELFF
TRBV7-2	TRBD2	few	TRBJ2-3	TGTGCCAGCAGCTCTCCCGGCCTGGCGGGAGACACAGATACGCAGTATTTT	CASSSPGLAGDTDTQYF
TRBV29-1	-	-	TRBJ2-1	TGCAGCGGAAGCTCCTACAATGAGCAGTTCTTC	CSGSSYNEQFF
TRBV10-3	-	many	TRBJ2-2	TGTGCCATCAAAATGCGGGATACACCGGAGGAGCTGTTTTTT	CAIKMRDTPEELFF
TRBV11-2	-	many	TRBJ2-7	TGTGCCAGCAGCGGAGGCCCGGGGAGCGGTTACGAGCAGTACTTC	CASSGGPGSGYEQYF